This T cell receptor (beta chain) appears in the sequencing data of a study of beta chain features in type 1 diabetes. General study results and limits: Patients with Type 1 diabetes showed moderately but significantly shorter TCRB CDR3s in all four CD4+ subsets. A potential PCR bias toward shorter templates would be equal in patient and control samples.

A single heparinised draw of roughly 0.11 L on average was taken per donor. At least ten counts were recorded for this clone. Its antigen is undetermined. Expressed TCRB transcripts were sequenced because the isolated RNA had all been reverse transcribed beforehand. Data came from immunoSEQ multiplex PCR; TCRdb stores just in-frame clones and leaves some out. The sample holds 120,000 to 150,000 clones, about an eighth seen once. Material: central memory CD4+ T cells from blood. This receptor was identified in a man aged 18 to 29 with type 1 diabetes.

CDR3 loop: CSVGSDNEQFF. The CDR3 region has the DNA TGCAGCGTTGGGTCAGACAATGAGCAGTTCTTC. This sequence joins TRBV29-1 and TRBJ2-1; D ambiguous. CDR1 and CDR2 (germline): SQVTM, ANQGSEA. Trimming took off 4 bases at V and 5 bases at J, with 6 bases between the two ends. The CDR3 covers 11 residues.